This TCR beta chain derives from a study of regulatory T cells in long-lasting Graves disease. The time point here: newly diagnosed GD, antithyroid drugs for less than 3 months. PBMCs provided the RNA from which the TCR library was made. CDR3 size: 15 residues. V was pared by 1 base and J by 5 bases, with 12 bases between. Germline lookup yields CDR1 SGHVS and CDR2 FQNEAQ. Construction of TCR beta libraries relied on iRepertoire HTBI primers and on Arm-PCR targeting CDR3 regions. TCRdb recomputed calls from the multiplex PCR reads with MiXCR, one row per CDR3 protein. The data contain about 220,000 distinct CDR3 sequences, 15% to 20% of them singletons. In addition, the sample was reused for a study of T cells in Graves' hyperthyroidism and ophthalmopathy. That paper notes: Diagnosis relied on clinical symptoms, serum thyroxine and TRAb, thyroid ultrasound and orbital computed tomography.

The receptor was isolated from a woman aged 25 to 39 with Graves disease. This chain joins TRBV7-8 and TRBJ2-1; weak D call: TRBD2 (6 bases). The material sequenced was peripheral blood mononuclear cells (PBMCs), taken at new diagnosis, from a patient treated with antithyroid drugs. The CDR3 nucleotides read TGTGCCAGCAGCTTAGTGGGGCGGGGCGACAATGAGCAGTTCTTC. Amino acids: CASSLVGRGDNEQFF.